Listed below are T cell receptor beta chains from one sample, sequenced in a study of T cell repertoires in cytomegalovirus infection. TCRdb reprocessed the reads via MiXCR and lists one record per CDR3 protein. The sample lists about 920,000 distinct CDR3 sequences, approximately 32% occurring once. These receptors have no identified antigens. This sample comprised cultured CD8+ T cells from PBMCs, obtained from culture after CMV antigen stimulation. Source of these receptors: a human donor in good health (CMV status not recorded). Some clones in this sample may be carry-over from other donors' samples. Each CDR3 is given with its conserved first and last residue. The order of the fields is D gene, J gene, V gene, clone size, CDR3 protein, CDR3 DNA. A D gene is named only where the DNA matches it firmly. Not all rows give a size; the values are once, few, many and, for expanded clones, a class.

>-|TRBJ2-1|TRBV7-8|few
CASSTLANEQFF
TGTGCCAGCAGCACACTAGCTAATGAGCAGTTCTTC
>-|TRBJ2-3|TRBV7-3|-
CASSLIGGAGDTQYF
TGTGCCAGCAGCTTAATAGGGGGGGCAGGAGATACGCAGTATTTT
>-|TRBJ2-3|TRBV24-1|few
CATSDWASHTDTQYF
TGTGCCACCAGTGATTGGGCGTCCCACACAGATACGCAGTATTTT
>-|TRBJ2-5|TRBV12-3/TRBV12-4|few
CASTSDRVQETQYF
TGTGCCAGCACCTCTGACAGAGTACAAGAGACCCAGTACTTC
>-|TRBJ2-2|TRBV6-1|many
CASSDIFLWELFF
TGTGCCAGCAGTGATATTTTTCTCTGGGAGCTGTTTTTT
>-|TRBJ2-3|TRBV4-1|-
CASSPGGWDTQYF
TGCGCCAGCAGCCCCGGTGGCTGGGATACGCAGTATTTT
>TRBD2|TRBJ2-2|TRBV7-2|-
CASSYTSGGATGELFF
TGTGCCAGCAGCTATACTAGCGGGGGGGCAACCGGGGAGCTGTTTTTT
>TRBD1|TRBJ2-7|TRBV6-5|once
CASRTGGGYEQYF
TGTGCCAGCAGGACAGGGGGCGGCTACGAGCAGTACTTC
>-|TRBJ2-7|TRBV15|-
CATSSIGGEQYF
TGTGCCACCAGCAGTATAGGGGGCGAGCAGTACTTC
>-|TRBJ2-1|TRBV7-9|-
CASRGGEGIYNEQFF
TGTGCCAGCAGGGGGGGAGAGGGAATCTACAATGAGCAGTTCTTC
>-|TRBJ2-3|TRBV7-6|many
CASSLGGSPYGTDTQYF
TGTGCCAGCAGCTTAGGGGGCAGTCCCTATGGCACAGATACGCAGTATTTT
>TRBD2|TRBJ2-3|TRBV6-1|few
CASTGRANTDTQYF
TGTGCCAGCACGGGGAGGGCTAACACAGATACGCAGTATTTT
>-|TRBJ1-5|TRBV6-1|few
CASSHGTTYQPQHF
TGTGCCAGCAGTCACGGGACAACTTATCAGCCCCAGCATTTT
>-|TRBJ1-2|TRBV6-5|-
CASSTETVGGYGYTF
TGTGCCAGCAGTACCGAAACCGTTGGGGGCTATGGCTACACCTTC
>-|TRBJ2-6|TRBV6-6|few
CASSSRTSETGTSSGANVLTF
TGTGCCAGCAGTTCCCGCACGAGCGAGACAGGAACAAGCTCTGGGGCCAACGTCCTGACTTTC
>TRBD2|TRBJ2-3|TRBV7-9|-
CASRRLAGPTDTQYF
TGTGCCAGCAGACGACTAGCGGGCCCCACAGATACGCAGTATTTT
>TRBD1|TRBJ1-1|TRBV12-3/TRBV12-4|-
CASTKGGGGADTEAFF
TGTGCCAGCACCAAAGGAGGGGGCGGTGCGGACACTGAAGCTTTCTTT
>TRBD1|TRBJ2-3|TRBV6-1|-
CASREEQGAADTQYF
TGTGCCAGCCGTGAGGAACAGGGGGCTGCAGATACGCAGTATTTT
>TRBD1|TRBJ1-1|TRBV5-5|many
CASSSLTGTNTEAFF
TGTGCCAGCAGCTCCTTGACAGGGACGAACACTGAAGCTTTCTTT
>-|TRBJ2-5|TRBV15|-
CATSRDVEGDETQYF
TGTGCCACCAGCAGAGATGTAGAGGGCGATGAGACCCAGTACTTC
>TRBD2|TRBJ2-1|TRBV19|-
CASSIDGGDNEQFF
TGTGCCAGTAGTATAGACGGGGGGGACAATGAGCAGTTCTTC
>-|TRBJ1-4|TRBV4-1|-
CASSQGQLNEKLFF
TGCGCCAGCAGCCAAGGACAGCTTAATGAAAAACTGTTTTTT
>TRBD1|TRBJ2-2|TRBV7-9|few
CASSYRGFIGELFF
TGTGCCAGCAGTTACAGGGGTTTCATCGGGGAGCTGTTTTTT
>-|TRBJ2-3|TRBV9|-
CASSPPFGAHTDTQYF
TGTGCCAGCAGCCCACCTTTCGGGGCCCACACAGATACGCAGTATTTT
>TRBD2|TRBJ2-2|TRBV2|-
CASSEKASGGVTGELFF
TGTGCCAGCAGTGAAAAGGCTAGCGGGGGCGTCACCGGGGAGCTGTTTTTT
>TRBD1|TRBJ1-2|TRBV12-3/TRBV12-4|-
CASSLSGTGISYGYTF
TGTGCCAGCAGCCTCTCCGGGACAGGGATATCCTATGGCTACACCTTC
>-|TRBJ2-3|TRBV27|few
CASSFSRGRTDTQYF
TGTGCCAGCAGTTTTTCTCGGGGACGCACAGATACGCAGTATTTT
>-|TRBJ1-2|TRBV12-3/TRBV12-4|-
CASSLTDDYGYTF
TGTGCCAGCAGCTTGACTGACGACTATGGCTACACCTTC
>-|TRBJ1-1|TRBV7-6|-
CASSLWVEEAFF
TGTGCCAGCAGCCTCTGGGTCGAAGAAGCTTTCTTT
>TRBD2|TRBJ2-1|TRBV7-6|many
CASSPGTTWADDEQFF
TGTGCCAGCAGCCCAGGGACTACCTGGGCGGATGATGAGCAGTTCTTC
>-|TRBJ1-2|TRBV7-9|-
CASSLAGDNYGYTF
TGTGCCAGCAGCTTAGCGGGGGACAACTATGGCTACACCTTC
>TRBD1|TRBJ2-1|TRBV7-6|-
CASSLFWTGSNNEQFF
TGTGCCAGCAGCTTGTTTTGGACAGGGTCAAACAATGAGCAGTTCTTC
>-|TRBJ1-5|TRBV10-3|many
CAISESNQPQHF
TGTGCCATCAGTGAGTCCAATCAGCCCCAGCATTTT
>-|TRBJ1-3|TRBV5-6|few
CASSLRPWSSGNTIYF
TGTGCCAGCAGCTTGCGACCGTGGTCGTCTGGAAACACCATATATTTT
>TRBD2|TRBJ2-2|TRBV5-1|-
CASSLPTSGGLNTGELFF
TGCGCCAGCAGCCTACCGACTAGCGGGGGGCTCAACACCGGGGAGCTGTTTTTT
>-|TRBJ1-1|TRBV7-6|few
CASSLAGYEAFF
TGTGCCAGCAGCTTAGCTGGTTATGAAGCTTTCTTT
>TRBD1|TRBJ1-6|TRBV4-3|-
CASSRDRGPSPLHF
TGCGCCAGCAGCCGAGACAGGGGACCTTCACCCCTCCACTTT
>-|TRBJ1-4|TRBV7-2|many
CASSVRGAGEKLFF
TGTGCCAGCAGCGTGCGGGGGGCTGGTGAAAAACTGTTTTTT
>TRBD1|TRBJ2-2|TRBV19|once
CASTDRGDTEELFF
TGTGCCAGTACCGACAGGGGAGACACCGAGGAGCTGTTTTTT
>TRBD2|TRBJ2-3|TRBV7-8|many
CASSSAGGTDTQYF
TGTGCCAGCAGCTCAGCGGGGGGAACAGATACGCAGTATTTT
>TRBD1|TRBJ1-5|TRBV7-9|-
CASSADRGYGNQPQHF
TGTGCCAGCAGCGCCGACAGGGGATATGGCAATCAGCCCCAGCATTTT
>TRBD1|TRBJ1-2|TRBV3-1|-
CASSQDIAGGWKGYTF
TGTGCCAGCAGCCAAGATATAGCAGGGGGCTGGAAAGGCTACACCTTC
>TRBD1|TRBJ2-1|TRBV12-3/TRBV12-4|-
CASSTTDRGHHNEQFF
TGTGCCAGCAGCACAACTGACAGGGGACATCACAATGAGCAGTTCTTC
>-|TRBJ2-7|TRBV7-6|few
CASSSSPSGKYYEQYF
TGTGCCAGCAGCTCAAGCCCCTCAGGCAAATATTACGAGCAGTACTTC
>-|TRBJ1-2|TRBV7-2|many
CASSLGVGDFVLPNYGYTF
TGTGCCAGCAGCTTGGGGGTGGGGGATTTTGTCCTTCCTAACTATGGCTACACCTTC
>-|TRBJ2-5|TRBV4-1|-
CASSQVWASLETQYF
TGTGCCAGCAGCCAGGTCTGGGCTAGCCTTGAGACCCAGTACTTC